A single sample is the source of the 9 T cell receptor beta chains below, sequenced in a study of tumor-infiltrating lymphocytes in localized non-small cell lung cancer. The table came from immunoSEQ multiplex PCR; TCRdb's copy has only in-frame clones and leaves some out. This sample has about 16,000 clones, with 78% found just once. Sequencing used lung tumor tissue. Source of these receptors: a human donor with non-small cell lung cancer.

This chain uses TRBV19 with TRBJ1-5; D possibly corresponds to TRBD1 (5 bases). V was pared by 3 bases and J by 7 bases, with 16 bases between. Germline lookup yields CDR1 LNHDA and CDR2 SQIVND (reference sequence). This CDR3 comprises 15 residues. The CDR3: CASSMGREKRQPQHF. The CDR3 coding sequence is TGTGCCAGTAGTATGGGCAGGGAAAAGCGGCAGCCCCAGCATTTT.

The CDR3 DNA follows: TGTGCCAGCAGCTTATTAGGGTCCGGGGAGCTGTTTTTT. It codes for CASSLLGSGELFF. The rearrangement joins TRBV13 to TRBJ2-2; unclear D gene. Trimming shortened V by 2 bases and J by 6 bases, and 7 bases separated the two germline ends. The CDR3 runs to 13 residues. CDR1 and CDR2 from the germline V gene are PRHDT and FYEKMQ (reference sequence).

The CDR3 loop reads CASQERDYYGYTF. The DNA for the CDR3 is TGTGCCAGTCAGGAGAGGGACTACTATGGCTACACCTTC. This chain links TRBV19 with TRBJ1-2, with a possible D match to TRBD1 (5 bases). Germline CDR1 is LNHDA and CDR2 is SQIVND (reference sequence). This CDR3 comprises 13 residues. With 8 bases removed from V and 3 bases from J, the gap between germline ends came to 13 bases.

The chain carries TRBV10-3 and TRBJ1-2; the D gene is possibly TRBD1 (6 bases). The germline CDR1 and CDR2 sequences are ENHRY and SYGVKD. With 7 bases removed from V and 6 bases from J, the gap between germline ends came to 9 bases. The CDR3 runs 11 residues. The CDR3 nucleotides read TGTGCCATCAACAGGGAGGATGGCTACACCTTC. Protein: CAINREDGYTF.

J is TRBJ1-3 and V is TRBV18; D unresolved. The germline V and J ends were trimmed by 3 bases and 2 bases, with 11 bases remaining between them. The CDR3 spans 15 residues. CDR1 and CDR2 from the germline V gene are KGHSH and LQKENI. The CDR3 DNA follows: TGTGCCAGCTCACCGACCACATTAACTGGAAACACCATATATTTT. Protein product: CASSPTTLTGNTIYF.

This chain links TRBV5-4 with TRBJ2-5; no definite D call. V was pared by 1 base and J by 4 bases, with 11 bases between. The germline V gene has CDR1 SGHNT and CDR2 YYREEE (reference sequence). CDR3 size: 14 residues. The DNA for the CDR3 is TGTGCCAGCAGCTTGTGGCTAGTTGGAGAGACCCAGTACTTC. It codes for CASSLWLVGETQYF.

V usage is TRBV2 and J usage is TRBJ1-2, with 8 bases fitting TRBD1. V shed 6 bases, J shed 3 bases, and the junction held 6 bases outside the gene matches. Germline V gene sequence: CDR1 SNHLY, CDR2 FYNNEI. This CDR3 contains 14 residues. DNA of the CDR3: TGTGCCAGCAGAGAGGACAGGGACCACTATGGCTACACCTTC. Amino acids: CASREDRDHYGYTF.

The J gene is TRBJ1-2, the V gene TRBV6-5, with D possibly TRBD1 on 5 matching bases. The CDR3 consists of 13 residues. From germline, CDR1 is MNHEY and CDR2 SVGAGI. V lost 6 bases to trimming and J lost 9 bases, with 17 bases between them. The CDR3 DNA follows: TGTGCCAGCAGAACTATCAGGGATTTGCGCTACACCTTC. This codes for CASRTIRDLRYTF.

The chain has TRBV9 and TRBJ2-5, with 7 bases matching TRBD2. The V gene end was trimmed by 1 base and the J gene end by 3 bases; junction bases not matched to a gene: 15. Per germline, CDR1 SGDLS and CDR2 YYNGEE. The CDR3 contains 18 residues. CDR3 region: CASSVYRLGGGPEETQYF. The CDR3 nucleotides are TGTGCCAGCAGCGTATATCGTTTGGGGGGAGGGCCCGAAGAGACCCAGTACTTC.